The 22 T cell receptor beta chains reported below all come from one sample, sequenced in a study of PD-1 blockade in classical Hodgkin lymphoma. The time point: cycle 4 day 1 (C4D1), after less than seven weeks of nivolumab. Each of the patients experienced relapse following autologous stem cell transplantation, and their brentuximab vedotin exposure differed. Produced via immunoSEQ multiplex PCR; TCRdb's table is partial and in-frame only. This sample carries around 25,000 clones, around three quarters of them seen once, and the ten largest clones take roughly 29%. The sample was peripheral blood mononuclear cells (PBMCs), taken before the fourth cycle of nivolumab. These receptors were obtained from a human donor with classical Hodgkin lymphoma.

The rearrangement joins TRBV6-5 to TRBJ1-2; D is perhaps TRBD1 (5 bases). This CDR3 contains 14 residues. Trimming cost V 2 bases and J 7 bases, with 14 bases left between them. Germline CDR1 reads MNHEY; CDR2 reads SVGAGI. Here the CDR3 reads CASSYEGPSGGYTF. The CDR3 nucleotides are TGTGCCAGCAGTTACGAGGGACCCTCGGGTGGCTACACCTTC.

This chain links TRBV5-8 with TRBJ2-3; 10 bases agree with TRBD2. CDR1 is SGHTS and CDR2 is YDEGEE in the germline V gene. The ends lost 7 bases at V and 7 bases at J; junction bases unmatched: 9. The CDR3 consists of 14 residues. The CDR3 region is CASLRAGGPNTQYF. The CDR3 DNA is TGTGCCAGCTTGCGAGCGGGGGGGCCGAATACGCAGTATTTT.

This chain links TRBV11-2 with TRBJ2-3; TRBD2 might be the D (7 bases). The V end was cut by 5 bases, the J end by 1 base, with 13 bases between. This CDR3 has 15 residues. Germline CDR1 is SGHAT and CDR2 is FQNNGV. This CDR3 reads CASSPRGGRTDTQYF. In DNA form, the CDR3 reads TGTGCCAGCAGCCCGAGGGGGGGGCGCACAGATACGCAGTATTTT.

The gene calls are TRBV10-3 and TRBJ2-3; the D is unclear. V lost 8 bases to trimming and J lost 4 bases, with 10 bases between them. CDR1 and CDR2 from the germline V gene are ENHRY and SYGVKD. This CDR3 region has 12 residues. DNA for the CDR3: TGTGCCATCGCTCGGGTGGCAGATACGCAGTATTTT. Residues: CAIARVADTQYF.

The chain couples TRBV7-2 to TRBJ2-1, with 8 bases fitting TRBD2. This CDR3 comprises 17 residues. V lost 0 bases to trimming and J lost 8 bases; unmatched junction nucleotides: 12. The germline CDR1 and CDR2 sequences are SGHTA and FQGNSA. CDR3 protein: CASSLAPAGVILDEQFF. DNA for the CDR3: TGTGCCAGCAGCTTAGCACCAGCGGGGGTAATCCTAGATGAGCAGTTCTTC. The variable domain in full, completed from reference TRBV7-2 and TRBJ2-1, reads GAGVSQSPSNKVTEKGKDVELRCDPISGHTALYWYRQSLGQGLEFLIYFQGNSAPDKSGLPSDRFSAERTGGSVSTLTIQRTQQEDSAVYLCASSLAPAGVILDEQFFGPGTRLTVL.

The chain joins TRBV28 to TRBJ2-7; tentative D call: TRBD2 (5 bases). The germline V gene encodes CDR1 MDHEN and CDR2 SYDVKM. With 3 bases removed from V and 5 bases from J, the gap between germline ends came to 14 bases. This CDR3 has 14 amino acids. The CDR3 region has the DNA TGTGCCAGCAGTTTGAGGGTCGGAAAGAACGAGCAGTACTTC. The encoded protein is CASSLRVGKNEQYF.

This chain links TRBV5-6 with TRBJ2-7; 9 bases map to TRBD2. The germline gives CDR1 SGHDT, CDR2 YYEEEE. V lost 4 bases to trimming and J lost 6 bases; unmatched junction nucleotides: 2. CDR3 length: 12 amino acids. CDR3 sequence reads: CASSRGGVEQYF. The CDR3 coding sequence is TGTGCCAGCAGCCGCGGGGGGGTCGAGCAGTACTTC.

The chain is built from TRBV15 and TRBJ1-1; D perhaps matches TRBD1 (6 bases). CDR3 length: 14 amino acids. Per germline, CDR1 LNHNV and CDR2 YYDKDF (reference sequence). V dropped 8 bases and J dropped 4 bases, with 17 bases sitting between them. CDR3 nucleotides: TGTGCCACCTCACGAACGCAGGGGAGCACTGAAGCTTTCTTT. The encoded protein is CATSRTQGSTEAFF.

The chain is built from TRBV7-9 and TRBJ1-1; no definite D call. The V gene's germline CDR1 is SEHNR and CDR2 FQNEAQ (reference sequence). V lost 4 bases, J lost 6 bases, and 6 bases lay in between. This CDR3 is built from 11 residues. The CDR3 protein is CASSSRPEAFF. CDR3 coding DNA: TGTGCCAGCAGCTCCCGGCCTGAAGCTTTCTTT.

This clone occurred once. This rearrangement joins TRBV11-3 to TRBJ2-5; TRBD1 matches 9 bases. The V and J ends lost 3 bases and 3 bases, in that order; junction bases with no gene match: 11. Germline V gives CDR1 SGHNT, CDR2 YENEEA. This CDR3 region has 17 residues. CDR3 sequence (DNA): TGTGCCAGCAGCTTGGGGGACACCGGGACAGGGAAAGAGACCCAGTACTTC. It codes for CASSLGDTGTGKETQYF.

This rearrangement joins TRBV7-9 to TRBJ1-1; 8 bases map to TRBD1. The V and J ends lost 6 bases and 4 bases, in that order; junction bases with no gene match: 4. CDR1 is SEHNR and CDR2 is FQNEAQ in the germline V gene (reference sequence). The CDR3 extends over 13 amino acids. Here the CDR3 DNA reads TGTGCCAGCAGGACAGGGGATGGCACTGAAGCTTTCTTT. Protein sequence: CASRTGDGTEAFF. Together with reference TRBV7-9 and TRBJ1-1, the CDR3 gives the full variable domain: DTGVSQNPRHKITKRGQNVTFRCDPISEHNRLYWYRQTLGQGPEFLTYFQNEAQLEKSRLLSDRFSAERPKGSFSTLEIQRTEQGDSAMYLCASRTGDGTEAFFGQGTRLTVV.

As DNA, the CDR3 is TGTGCCAGCAGTGCAACGGTGGGGGCGGACGAGCAGTACGTC. This sequence encodes CASSATVGADEQYV. The chain links TRBV2 to TRBJ2-7; possibly TRBD1 for D (6 bases). Trimming left V 4 bases short and J 5 bases short, with 15 bases between. The CDR3 consists of 14 residues. In germline, CDR1 is SNHLY, CDR2 FYNNEI.

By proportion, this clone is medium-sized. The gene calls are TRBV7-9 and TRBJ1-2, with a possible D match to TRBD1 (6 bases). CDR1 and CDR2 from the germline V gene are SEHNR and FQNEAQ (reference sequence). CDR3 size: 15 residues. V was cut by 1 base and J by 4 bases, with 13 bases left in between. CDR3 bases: TGTGCCAGCAGCTTAGACAGGGCAGAGTTCTATGGCTACACCTTC. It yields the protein CASSLDRAEFYGYTF. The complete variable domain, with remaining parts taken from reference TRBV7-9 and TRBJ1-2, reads DTGVSQNPRHKITKRGQNVTFRCDPISEHNRLYWYRQTLGQGPEFLTYFQNEAQLEKSRLLSDRFSAERPKGSFSTLEIQRTEQGDSAMYLCASSLDRAEFYGYTFGSGTRLTVV.

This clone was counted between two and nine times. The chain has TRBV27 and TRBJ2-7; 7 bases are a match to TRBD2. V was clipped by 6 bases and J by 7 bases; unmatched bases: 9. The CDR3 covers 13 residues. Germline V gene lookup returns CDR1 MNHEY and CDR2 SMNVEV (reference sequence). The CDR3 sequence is CASSHTSAGEQYV. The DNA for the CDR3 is TGTGCCAGCAGCCATACTAGCGCCGGGGAGCAGTACGTC.

CDR3: CASSSPGTRKQETQYF. CDR3 sequence (DNA): TGTGCCAGCAGTTCTCCCGGGACAAGAAAACAAGAGACCCAGTACTTC. This rearrangement joins TRBV28 to TRBJ2-5; tentative D call: TRBD1 (6 bases). The CDR3 has 16 amino acids. V was pared by 4 bases and J by 2 bases, with 17 bases between. Germline CDR1 is MDHEN and CDR2 is SYDVKM.

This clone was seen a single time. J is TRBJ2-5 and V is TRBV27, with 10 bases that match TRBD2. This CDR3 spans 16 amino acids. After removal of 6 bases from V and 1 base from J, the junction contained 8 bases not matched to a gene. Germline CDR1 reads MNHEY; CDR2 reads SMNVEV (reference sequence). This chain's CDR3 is CASSRLAGAPQETQYF. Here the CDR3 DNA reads TGTGCCAGCAGCCGCCTAGCGGGGGCTCCCCAAGAGACCCAGTACTTC.

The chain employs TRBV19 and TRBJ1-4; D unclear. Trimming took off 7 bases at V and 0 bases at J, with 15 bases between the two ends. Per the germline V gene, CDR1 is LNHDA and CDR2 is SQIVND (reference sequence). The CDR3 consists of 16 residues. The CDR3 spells CASTTSGRTTNEKLFF. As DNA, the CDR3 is TGTGCCAGTACAACTTCCGGACGGACAACTAATGAAAAACTGTTTTTT.

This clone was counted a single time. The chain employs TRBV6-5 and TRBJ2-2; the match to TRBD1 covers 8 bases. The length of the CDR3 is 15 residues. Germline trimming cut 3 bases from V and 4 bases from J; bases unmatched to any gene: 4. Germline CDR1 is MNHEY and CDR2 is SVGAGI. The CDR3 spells CASSYETGVTGELFF. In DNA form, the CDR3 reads TGTGCCAGCAGTTATGAGACAGGGGTCACCGGGGAGCTGTTTTTT.

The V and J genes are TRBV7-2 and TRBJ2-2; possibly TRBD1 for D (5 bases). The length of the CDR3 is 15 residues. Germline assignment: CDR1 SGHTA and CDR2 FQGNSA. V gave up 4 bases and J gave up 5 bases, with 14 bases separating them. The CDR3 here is CASSSDNGRTGELFF. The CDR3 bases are TGTGCCAGCAGCTCGGACAATGGTCGAACCGGGGAGCTGTTTTTT. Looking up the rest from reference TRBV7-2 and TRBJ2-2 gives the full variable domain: GAGVSQSPSNKVTEKGKDVELRCDPISGHTALYWYRQSLGQGLEFLIYFQGNSAPDKSGLPSDRFSAERTGGSVSTLTIQRTQQEDSAVYLCASSSDNGRTGELFFGEGSRLTVL.

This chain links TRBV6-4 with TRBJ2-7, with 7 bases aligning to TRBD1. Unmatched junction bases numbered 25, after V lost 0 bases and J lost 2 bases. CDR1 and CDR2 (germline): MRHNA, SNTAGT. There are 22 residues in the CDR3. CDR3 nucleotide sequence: TGTGCCAGCAGTGACTCGCAAACAAGGAGTCGGGACAGACCCACTAAAGCCTACGAGCAGTACTTC. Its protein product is CASSDSQTRSRDRPTKAYEQYF.

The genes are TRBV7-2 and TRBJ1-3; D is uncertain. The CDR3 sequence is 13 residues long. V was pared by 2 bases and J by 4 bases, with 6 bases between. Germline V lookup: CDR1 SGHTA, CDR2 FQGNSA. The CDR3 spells CASSLLRGNTIYF. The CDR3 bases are TGTGCCAGCAGCTTATTGCGGGGAAACACCATATATTTT.

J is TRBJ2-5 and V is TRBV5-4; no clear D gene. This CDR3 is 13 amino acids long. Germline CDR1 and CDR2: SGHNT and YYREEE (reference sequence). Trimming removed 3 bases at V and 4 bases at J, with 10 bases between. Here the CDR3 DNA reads TGTGCCAGCAGCTACCGTCCGGGAGAGACCCAGTACTTC. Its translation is CASSYRPGETQYF.